This T cell receptor (beta chain) was sequenced during a study of T cells in Graves' hyperthyroidism and ophthalmopathy. Researchers defined stable Graves' hyperthyroidism as no ophthalmopathy progression within 18 months. V was clipped by 5 bases and J by 4 bases, with 8 bases between them. Per germline, CDR1 SQVTM and CDR2 ANQGSEA. The CDR3 has 12 residues. This clonotype was picked up many times. Researchers took RNA transcripts and amplified the TCR beta CDR3 regions from them. HTBI primers were the set used in a first-round RT-PCR of the TCR CDR3. TCRdb passed the multiplex PCR reads through MiXCR, listing each CDR3 protein once. The table records almost 600,000 distinct CDR3 sequences, under 60% of them present only once.

The sample comprised peripheral blood or thyroid tissue (not recorded which). The V call is TRBV29-1, the J call TRBJ2-2, with D perhaps matching TRBD1 (5 bases). The source is a woman under 30 with Graves' hyperthyroidism. The CDR3 DNA reads as TGCAGCGTTTGGGGCTCCACCGGGGAGCTGTTTTTT. This gives the protein CSVWGSTGELFF.